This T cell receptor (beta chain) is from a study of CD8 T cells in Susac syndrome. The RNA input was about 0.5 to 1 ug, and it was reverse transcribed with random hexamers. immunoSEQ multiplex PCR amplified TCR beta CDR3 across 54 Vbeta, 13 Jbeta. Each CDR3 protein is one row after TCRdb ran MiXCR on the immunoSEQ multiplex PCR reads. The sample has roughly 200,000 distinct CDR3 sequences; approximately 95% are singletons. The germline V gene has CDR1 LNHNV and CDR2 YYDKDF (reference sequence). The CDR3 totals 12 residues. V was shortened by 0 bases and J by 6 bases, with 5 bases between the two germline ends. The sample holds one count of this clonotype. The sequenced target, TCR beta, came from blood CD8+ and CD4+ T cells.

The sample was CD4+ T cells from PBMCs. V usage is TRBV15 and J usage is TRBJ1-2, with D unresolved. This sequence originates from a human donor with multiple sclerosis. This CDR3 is CATSREENGYTF. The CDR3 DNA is TGTGCCACCAGCAGAGAGGAGAATGGCTACACCTTC.